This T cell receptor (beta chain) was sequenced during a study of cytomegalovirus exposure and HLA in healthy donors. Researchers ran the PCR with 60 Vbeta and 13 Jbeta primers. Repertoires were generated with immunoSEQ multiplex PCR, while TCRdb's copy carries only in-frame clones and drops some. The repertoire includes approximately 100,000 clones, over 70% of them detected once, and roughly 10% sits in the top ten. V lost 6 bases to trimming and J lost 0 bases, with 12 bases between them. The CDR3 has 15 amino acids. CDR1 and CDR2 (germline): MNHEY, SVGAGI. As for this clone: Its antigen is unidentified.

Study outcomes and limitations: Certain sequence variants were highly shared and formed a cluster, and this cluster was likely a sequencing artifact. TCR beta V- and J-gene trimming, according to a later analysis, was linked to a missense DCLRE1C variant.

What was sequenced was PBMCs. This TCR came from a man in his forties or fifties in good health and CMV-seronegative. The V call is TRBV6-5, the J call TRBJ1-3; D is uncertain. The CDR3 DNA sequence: TGTGCCAGCAGGCGGTCGTTAGACTCTGGAAACACCATATATTTT. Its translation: CASRRSLDSGNTIYF.